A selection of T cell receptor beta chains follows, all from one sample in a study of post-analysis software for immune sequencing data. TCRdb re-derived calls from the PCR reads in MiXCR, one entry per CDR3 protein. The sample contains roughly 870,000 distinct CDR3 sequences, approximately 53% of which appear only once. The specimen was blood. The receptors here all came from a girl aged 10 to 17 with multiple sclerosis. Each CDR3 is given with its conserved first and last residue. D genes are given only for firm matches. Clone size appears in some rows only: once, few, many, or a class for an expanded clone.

TGTGCCAGCAGCCCCGACAGGGCCCACGAGCAGTACTTC | CASSPDRAHEQYF | few | TRBD1 | TRBJ2-7 | TRBV12-3/TRBV12-4
TGTGCCAGCAGCCCGCGGACAGGCCAAGCGTGGGATACGCAGTATTTT | CASSPRTGQAWDTQYF | few | TRBD1 | TRBJ2-3 | TRBV7-9
TGTGCCAGCAGCCCCAGGAGGGAAACGGACTATGGCTACACCTTC | CASSPRRETDYGYTF | NA | NA | TRBJ1-2 | TRBV14
TGTGCCAGCAGCCTACAGGGTCCTCCCTACGAGCAGTACTTC | CASSLQGPPYEQYF | NA | NA | TRBJ2-7 | TRBV7-9
TGTGCCATCGGGGTAGCGGATGGCAAAAACATTCAGTACTTC | CAIGVADGKNIQYF | NA | NA | TRBJ2-4 | TRBV10-3
TGCGCCAGCAGCTTAGCTCAGAGATCTTACAATGAGCAGTTCTTC | CASSLAQRSYNEQFF | NA | NA | TRBJ2-1 | TRBV5-1
TGTGCCAGCAGTGACCCCGGACAGGTGCCCTACAATGAGCAGTTCTTC | CASSDPGQVPYNEQFF | NA | TRBD1 | TRBJ2-1 | TRBV25-1
TGCAGCGTTGTGAAGCTGCGCAGCACAGATACGCAGTATTTT | CSVVKLRSTDTQYF | NA | NA | TRBJ2-3 | TRBV29-1
TGTGCCAGCAGCTTATCCGTCCAAGAGACCCAGTACTTC | CASSLSVQETQYF | few | NA | TRBJ2-5 | TRBV7-3
TGTGCCAGCAGCTTAGGGACTCGAAGGGGCACAGATACGCAGTATTTT | CASSLGTRRGTDTQYF | few | NA | TRBJ2-3 | TRBV7-9
TGTGCCAGCAGCCATTGGACTAGCGGGGAAGGGACCCAGTACTTC | CASSHWTSGEGTQYF | NA | TRBD2 | TRBJ2-5 | TRBV14
TGTGCCGGCAGCTTAGGGGGGGTCGGCCAGCCCCAGCATTTT | CAGSLGGVGQPQHF | NA | NA | TRBJ1-5 | TRBV7-9
TGTGCCACCAGCAGAGGGCTGGACAGTTCCTACAATGAGCAGTTCTTC | CATSRGLDSSYNEQFF | few | NA | TRBJ2-1 | TRBV15
TGCAGTATGCCCGGGGGGATCGGAGAGACCCAGTACTTC | CSMPGGIGETQYF | NA | TRBD2 | TRBJ2-5 | TRBV20-1
TGTGCCACCGATGCAGGGAATAGCAATCAGCCCCAGCATTTT | CATDAGNSNQPQHF | NA | NA | TRBJ1-5 | TRBV10-3
TGCAGCGCCCATGGACTATATCTCACCTTC | CSAHGLYLTF | NA | NA | TRBJ1-2 | TRBV29-1
TGTGCCACCAGCAGGGACAGGCGAAATGAGCAGTTCTTC | CATSRDRRNEQFF | few | TRBD1 | TRBJ2-1 | TRBV15
TGTGCCAGCAGCTCAATAGGAAGGACAGCCCAAGAGACCCAGTACTTC | CASSSIGRTAQETQYF | NA | NA | TRBJ2-5 | TRBV7-9
TGCAGTGCTGCCAACTTACAGGGGGCGCGCCCTGGGGCCAACGTCCTGACTTTC | CSAANLQGARPGANVLTF | NA | TRBD1 | TRBJ2-6 | TRBV20-1
TGTGCCAGCAGTGAAACGGGAGTCTACGAGCAGTACTTC | CASSETGVYEQYF | NA | NA | TRBJ2-7 | TRBV6-1
TGTGCCAGCAGCCGGGTGGGAGGACTAGCGGGAAATGAGCAGTTCTTC | CASSRVGGLAGNEQFF | NA | TRBD2 | TRBJ2-1 | TRBV7-3
TGTGCTAGTGGTTTGGTACGGCCTAGCGGGAGATCTGAGCAGTTCTTC | CASGLVRPSGRSEQFF | few | TRBD2 | TRBJ2-1 | TRBV12-5
TGTGCCAGCAGCTTAGATCCCTTTAGCGGGGAATCCTACAATGAGCAGTTCTTC | CASSLDPFSGESYNEQFF | once | TRBD2 | TRBJ2-1 | TRBV11-2